This is a list of T cell receptor beta chains from one sample in a study of regulatory T cells in long-lasting Graves disease. TCRdb analysed the multiplex PCR reads with MiXCR anew, one entry per CDR3 protein. The sample carries over 400,000 distinct CDR3 sequences, about 15% recorded once. This sample was shared with a second study, whose subject was T cells in Graves' hyperthyroidism and ophthalmopathy.

This material consisted of peripheral blood mononuclear cells (PBMCs), taken at new diagnosis, from a patient treated with antithyroid drugs. These receptors were taken from a woman aged 50 to 65 with Graves disease. Both conserved end residues are part of each CDR3. The D gene is left open where the match is weak. Only part of the rows carry a size: once, few, many, or a class if the clone is expanded.

D	size	V	J	DNA	CDR3
.	many	TRBV27	TRBJ2-1	TGTGCCAGCACCCTGGGAGCTAGCCACCCCCAACAGTTCTTC	CASTLGASHPQQFF
TRBD1	many	TRBV2	TRBJ1-4	TGTGCCAGCACCGGGGGACAGGCTAATGAAAAACTGTTTTTT	CASTGGQANEKLFF
.	many	TRBV28	TRBJ1-4	TGTGCCAGCAGTTTATACAGTAATGAAAAACTGTTTTTT	CASSLYSNEKLFF
TRBD1	many	TRBV2	TRBJ2-1	TGTGCCAGCAGGGTAGACAGGGGGCTTTACAATGAGCAGTTCTTC	CASRVDRGLYNEQFF
.	many	TRBV30	TRBJ2-7	TGTGCCTGGAGCCCTCTAGCGCAAGCCTACGAGCAGTACTTC	CAWSPLAQAYEQYF
.	many	TRBV7-3	TRBJ2-3	TGTGCCAGCAGCTTAGGGGTCTTTCGAGATACGCAGTATTTT	CASSLGVFRDTQYF
TRBD1	few	TRBV29-1	TRBJ2-4	TGCAGCGTTGACGGTGGACAGGCAGCCAAAAACATTCAGTACTTC	CSVDGGQAAKNIQYF
.	.	TRBV20-1	TRBJ2-5	TGCAATGCTAGAGATGGGTACCAAGAGACCCAGTACTTC	CNARDGYQETQYF
TRBD2	.	TRBV10-3	TRBJ2-3	TGTGCCATCAGGCGGGAGTCGGGTACAGATACGCAGTATTTT	CAIRRESGTDTQYF
.	.	TRBV5-1	TRBJ2-1	TGCGCCAGCAGCTACAGGGTTCTGAATGAGCAGTTCTTC	CASSYRVLNEQFF
.	many	TRBV9	TRBJ2-5	TGTGCCAGCAGCGTAGGCCCTCACCAGAACCAAGAGACCCAGTACTTC	CASSVGPHQNQETQYF
.	.	TRBV5-1	TRBJ1-3	TGCGCCAGCAGTACGCTCTCTGGAAACACCATATATTTT	CASSTLSGNTIYF
.	many	TRBV10-3	TRBJ2-7	TGTGCCATCAGAGACCAGGGGACCCACGAGCAGTACTTC	CAIRDQGTHEQYF
TRBD2	.	TRBV2	TRBJ2-1	TGTGCCAGCAGTCCCCCGGTAGCGGGAGTGCTCTACAATGAGCAGTTCTTC	CASSPPVAGVLYNEQFF
.	.	TRBV2	TRBJ2-1	TGTGCCAGCTTATACGGGACTTCGAGCTCCTACAATGAGCAGTTCTTC	CASLYGTSSSYNEQFF
.	many	TRBV28	TRBJ2-1	TGTGCCAGCAGTTTATTCAGCGGGTCCTACAATGAGCAGTTCTTC	CASSLFSGSYNEQFF
.	.	TRBV7-6	TRBJ2-2	TGTGCCAGCAGCCCAATAGACACCGGGGAGCTGTTTTTT	CASSPIDTGELFF
.	many	TRBV5-1	TRBJ2-7	TGCGCCAGCAGCTTGGATGGTCCCAACAAGTCCTACGAGCAGTACTTC	CASSLDGPNKSYEQYF
.	.	TRBV18	TRBJ2-5	TGTGCCAGCTCACCGATGGCCGCTGCAAGGGTCCAAGAGACCCAGTACTTC	CASSPMAAARVQETQYF
.	many	TRBV28	TRBJ2-1	TGTGCCAGCAGTTTACGAGGGGCCGGGCCCTACAATGAGCAGTTCTTC	CASSLRGAGPYNEQFF
.	few	TRBV10-3	TRBJ2-2	TGTGCCATCAGGACGGCGAACACCGGGGAGCTGTTTTTT	CAIRTANTGELFF
.	many	TRBV12-3/TRBV12-4	TRBJ2-7	TGTGCCAGCAGTCGAACTAAGGGACTTTCCTACGAGCAGTACTTC	CASSRTKGLSYEQYF
.	many	TRBV6-1	TRBJ1-5	TGTGCCAGCAGTGGGGGGGACAGCAATCAGCCCCAGCATTTT	CASSGGDSNQPQHF
.	.	TRBV12-3/TRBV12-4	TRBJ2-6	TGTGCCAGCAGTTTTATTGGGGCCAACGTCCTGACTTTC	CASSFIGANVLTF
.	many	TRBV5-1	TRBJ2-5	TGCGCCAGCAGCTTGGGTCCAGCTGACTGGGAGACCCAGTACTTC	CASSLGPADWETQYF
.	many	TRBV12-3/TRBV12-4	TRBJ1-1	TGTGCCAGCAGAAGAGGCACTGAAGCTTTCTTT	CASRRGTEAFF
TRBD2	.	TRBV7-8	TRBJ2-1	TGTGCCAGCAGCACCCGACTAGCGGGAGGGCCCAGGGTCACCTACAATGAGCAGTTCTTC	CASSTRLAGGPRVTYNEQFF
.	few	TRBV28	TRBJ2-2	TGTGCCAGCAGTCTTAGGACAGGGAGGGCCGGGGAGCTGTTTTTT	CASSLRTGRAGELFF